This entry features one TCR beta chain sequence. TCRdb passed the 5' RACE reads through MiXCR, listing each CDR3 protein once. The table has 350,000 to 500,000 distinct CDR3 sequences, roughly 18% seen once; the top ten hold 20% to 25%. The sample is drawn from a study of T-cell memory formation after mild COVID-19. The CDR3 consists of 13 residues. Trimming removed 5 bases from V and 6 bases from J, with 11 bases in between. The sequence was collected from a man younger than 30 who had mild COVID-19 (a few samples of this study predate the infection). Cell type and time point are not known. The chain uses TRBV12-3 or TRBV12-4 and TRBJ1-3, with D perhaps matching TRBD1 (5 bases). Sequencing input: PBMCs or a T cell subset sorted from them (not recorded which). CDR3 DNA: TGTGCCAGCAGTCCAGGGACCGTAAACACCATATATTTT. This sequence encodes CASSPGTVNTIYF.